This T cell receptor beta chain was identified during a study of T-cell reconstitution after alpha-beta-depleted transplantation in children. This CDR3 comprises 13 residues. J gave up 6 bases and V 3 bases, and 5 bases lay outside the gene matches. CDR1 and CDR2 (germline): SGHRS, YFSETQ. The table lists this clonotype with a few counts. The library targeted TCRbeta and was prepared with unique molecular identifiers. TCRdb reprocessed the PCR reads with MiXCR, giving one entry per CDR3 protein. The table shows approximately 390,000 distinct CDR3 sequences, with approximately 10% occurring only once. This receptor was identified in a human donor who donated a stem cell graft to a child with acute myeloid leukemia. The specimen was PBMCs from the stem cell graft donor, collected from the stem cell graft. The V and J genes are TRBV5-1 and TRBJ1-1; 7 nucleotides align to TRBD1. In DNA, the CDR3 is TGCGCCAGCAGCTCATCCGACAGGGCTGAAGCTTTCTTT. This translates into CASSSSDRAEAFF.